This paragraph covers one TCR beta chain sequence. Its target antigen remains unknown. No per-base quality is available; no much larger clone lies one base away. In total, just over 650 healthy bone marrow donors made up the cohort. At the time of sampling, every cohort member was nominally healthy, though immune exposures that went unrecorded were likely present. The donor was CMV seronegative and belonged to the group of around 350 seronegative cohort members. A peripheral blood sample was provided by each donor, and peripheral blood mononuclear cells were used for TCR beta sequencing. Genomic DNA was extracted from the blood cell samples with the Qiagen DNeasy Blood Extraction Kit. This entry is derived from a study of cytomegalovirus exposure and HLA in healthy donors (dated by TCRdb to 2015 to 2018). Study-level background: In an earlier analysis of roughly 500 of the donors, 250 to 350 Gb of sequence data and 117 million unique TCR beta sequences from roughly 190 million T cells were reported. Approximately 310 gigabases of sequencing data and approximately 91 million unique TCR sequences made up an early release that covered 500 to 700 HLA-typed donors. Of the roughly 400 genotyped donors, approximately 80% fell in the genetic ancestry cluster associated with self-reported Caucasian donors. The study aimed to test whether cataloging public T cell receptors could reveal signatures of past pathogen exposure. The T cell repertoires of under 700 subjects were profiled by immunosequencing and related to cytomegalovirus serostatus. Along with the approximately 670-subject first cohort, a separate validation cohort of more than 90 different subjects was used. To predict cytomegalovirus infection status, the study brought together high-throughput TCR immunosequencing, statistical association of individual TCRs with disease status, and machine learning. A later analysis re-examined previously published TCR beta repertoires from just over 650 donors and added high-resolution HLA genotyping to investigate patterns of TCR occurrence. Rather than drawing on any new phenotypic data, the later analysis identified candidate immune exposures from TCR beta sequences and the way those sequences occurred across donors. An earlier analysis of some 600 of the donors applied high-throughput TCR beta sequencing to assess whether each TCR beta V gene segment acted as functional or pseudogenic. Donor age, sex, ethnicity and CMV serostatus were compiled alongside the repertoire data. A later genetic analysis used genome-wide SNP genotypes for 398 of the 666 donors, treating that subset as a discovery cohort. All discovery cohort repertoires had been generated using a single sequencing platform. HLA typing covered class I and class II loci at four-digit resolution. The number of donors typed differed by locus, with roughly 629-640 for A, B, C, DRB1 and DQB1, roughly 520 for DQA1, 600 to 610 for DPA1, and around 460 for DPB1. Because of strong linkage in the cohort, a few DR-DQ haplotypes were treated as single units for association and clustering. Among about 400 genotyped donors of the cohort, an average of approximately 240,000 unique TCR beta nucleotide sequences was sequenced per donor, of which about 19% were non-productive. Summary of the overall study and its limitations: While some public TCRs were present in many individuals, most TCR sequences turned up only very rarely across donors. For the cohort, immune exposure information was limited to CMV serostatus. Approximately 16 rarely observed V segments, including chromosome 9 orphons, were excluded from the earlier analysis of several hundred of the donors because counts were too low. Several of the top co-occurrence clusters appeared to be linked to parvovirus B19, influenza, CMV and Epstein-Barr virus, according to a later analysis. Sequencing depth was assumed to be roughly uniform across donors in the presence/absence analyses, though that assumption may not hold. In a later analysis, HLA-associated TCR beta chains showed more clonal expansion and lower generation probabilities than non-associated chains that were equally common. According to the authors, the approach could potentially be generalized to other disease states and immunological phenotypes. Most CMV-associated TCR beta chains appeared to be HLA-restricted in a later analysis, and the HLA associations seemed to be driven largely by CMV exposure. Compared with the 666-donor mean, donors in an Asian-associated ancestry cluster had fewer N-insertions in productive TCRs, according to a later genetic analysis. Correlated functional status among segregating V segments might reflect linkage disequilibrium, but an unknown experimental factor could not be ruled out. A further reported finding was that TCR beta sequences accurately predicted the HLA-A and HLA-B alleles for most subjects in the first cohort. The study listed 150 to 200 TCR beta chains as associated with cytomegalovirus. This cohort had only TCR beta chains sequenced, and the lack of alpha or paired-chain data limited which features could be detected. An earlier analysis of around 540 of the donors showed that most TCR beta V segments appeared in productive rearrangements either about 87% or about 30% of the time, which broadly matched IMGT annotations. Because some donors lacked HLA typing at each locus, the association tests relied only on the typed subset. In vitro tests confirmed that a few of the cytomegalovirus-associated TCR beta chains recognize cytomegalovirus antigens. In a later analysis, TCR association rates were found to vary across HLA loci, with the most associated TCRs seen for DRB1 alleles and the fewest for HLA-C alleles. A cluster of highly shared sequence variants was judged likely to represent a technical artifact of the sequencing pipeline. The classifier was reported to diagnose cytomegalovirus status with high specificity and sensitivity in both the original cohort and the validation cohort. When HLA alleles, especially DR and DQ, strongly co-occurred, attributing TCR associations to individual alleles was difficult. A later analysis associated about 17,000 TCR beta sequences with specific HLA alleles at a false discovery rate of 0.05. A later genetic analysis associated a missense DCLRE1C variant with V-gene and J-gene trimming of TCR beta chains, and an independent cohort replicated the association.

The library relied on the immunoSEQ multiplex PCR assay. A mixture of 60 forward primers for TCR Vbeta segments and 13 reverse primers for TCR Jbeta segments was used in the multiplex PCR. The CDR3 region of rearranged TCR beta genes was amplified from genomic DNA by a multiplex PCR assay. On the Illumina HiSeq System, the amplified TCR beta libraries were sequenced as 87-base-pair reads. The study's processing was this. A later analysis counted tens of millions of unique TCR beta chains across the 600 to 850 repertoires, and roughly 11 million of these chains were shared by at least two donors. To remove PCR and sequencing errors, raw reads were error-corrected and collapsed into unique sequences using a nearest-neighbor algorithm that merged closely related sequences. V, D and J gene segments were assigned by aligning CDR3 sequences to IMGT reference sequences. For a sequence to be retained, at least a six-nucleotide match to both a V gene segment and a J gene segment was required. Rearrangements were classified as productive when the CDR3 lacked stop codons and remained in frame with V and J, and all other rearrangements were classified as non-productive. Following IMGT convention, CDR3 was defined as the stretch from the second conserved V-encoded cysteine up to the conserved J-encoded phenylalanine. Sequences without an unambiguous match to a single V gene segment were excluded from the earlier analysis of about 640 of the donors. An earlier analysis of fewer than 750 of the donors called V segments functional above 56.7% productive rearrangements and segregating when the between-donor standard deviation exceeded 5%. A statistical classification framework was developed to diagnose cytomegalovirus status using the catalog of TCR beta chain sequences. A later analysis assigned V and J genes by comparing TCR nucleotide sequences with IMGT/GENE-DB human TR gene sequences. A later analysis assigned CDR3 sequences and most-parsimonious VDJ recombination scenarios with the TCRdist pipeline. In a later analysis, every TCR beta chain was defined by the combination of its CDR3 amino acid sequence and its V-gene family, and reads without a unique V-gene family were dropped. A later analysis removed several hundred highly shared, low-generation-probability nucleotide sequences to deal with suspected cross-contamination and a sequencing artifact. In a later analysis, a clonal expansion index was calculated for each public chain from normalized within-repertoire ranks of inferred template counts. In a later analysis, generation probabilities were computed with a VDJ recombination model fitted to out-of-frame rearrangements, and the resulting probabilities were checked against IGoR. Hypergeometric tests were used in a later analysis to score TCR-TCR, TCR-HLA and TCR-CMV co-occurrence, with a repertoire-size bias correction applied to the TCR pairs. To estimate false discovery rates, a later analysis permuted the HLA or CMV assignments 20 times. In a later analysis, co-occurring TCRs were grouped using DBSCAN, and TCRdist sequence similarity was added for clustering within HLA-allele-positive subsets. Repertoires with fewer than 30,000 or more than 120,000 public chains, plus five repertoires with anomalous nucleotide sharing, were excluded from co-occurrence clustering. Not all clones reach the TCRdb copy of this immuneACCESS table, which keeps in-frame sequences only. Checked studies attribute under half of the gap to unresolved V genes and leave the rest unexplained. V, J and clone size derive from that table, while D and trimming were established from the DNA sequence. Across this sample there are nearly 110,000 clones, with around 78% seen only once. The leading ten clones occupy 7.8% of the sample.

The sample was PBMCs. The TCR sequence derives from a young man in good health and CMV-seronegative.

The DNA sequence is given as TGTGCCACCACCGGGACTAGCGGGAACTCTGAGCAGTTCTTC. This sequence encodes CATTGTSGNSEQFF. This chain joins TRBV10-3 to TRBJ2-1, and TRBD2 aligns with 13 junction nucleotides. Reading from cysteine to phenylalanine, the CDR3 counts 14 amino acids. Left in the record is the CDR3 DNA by itself, 42 bases read in frame from the first base. Ends trimmed: V by 10 bases, J by 9 bases; bases unmatched to a gene: 9. CDR1 and CDR2, per the germline V gene, are ENHRY and SYGVKD.